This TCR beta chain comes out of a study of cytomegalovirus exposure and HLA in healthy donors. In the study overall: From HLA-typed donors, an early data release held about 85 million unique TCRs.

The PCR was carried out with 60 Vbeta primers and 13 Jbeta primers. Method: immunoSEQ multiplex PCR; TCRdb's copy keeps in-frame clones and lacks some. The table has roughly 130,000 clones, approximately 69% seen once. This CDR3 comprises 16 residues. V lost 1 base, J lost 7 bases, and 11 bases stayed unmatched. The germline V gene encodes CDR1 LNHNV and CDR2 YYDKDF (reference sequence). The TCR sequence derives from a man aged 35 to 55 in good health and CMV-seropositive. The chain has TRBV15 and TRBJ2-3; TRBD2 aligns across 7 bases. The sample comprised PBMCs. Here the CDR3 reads CATSRVTSPPRNTQYF. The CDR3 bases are TGTGCCACCAGCAGAGTGACTAGCCCTCCTCGGAATACGCAGTATTTT.